These 28 T cell receptor beta chains originate from one sample sequenced in a study of cytomegalovirus exposure and HLA in healthy donors. Assay: immunoSEQ multiplex PCR; the TCRdb copy retains only in-frame clones and omits some. This sample carries about 300,000 clones, 70% to 90% of them seen once, and the ten largest clones take 0.92%. Sequencing was carried out using PBMCs. Receptor source: a woman under 30 in good health and CMV-seronegative.

This rearrangement joins TRBV2 to TRBJ1-4; 11 nucleotides line up with TRBD1. CDR1 SNHLY and CDR2 FYNNEI come from the germline V gene. Trimming took 10 bases from V and 2 from J; bases not matched to a gene: 6. This CDR3 has 15 amino acids. The CDR3 loop is CATQGQGVTNEKLFF. CDR3 DNA: TGTGCCACCCAGGGACAGGGGGTGACTAATGAAAAACTGTTTTTT. Full variable domain (outside the CDR3, taken from reference TRBV2 and TRBJ1-4): EPEVTQTPSHQVTQMGQEVILRCVPISNHLYFYWYRQILGQKVEFLVSFYNNEISEKSEIFDDQFSVERPDGSNFTLKIRSTKLEDSAMYFCATQGQGVTNEKLFFGSGTQLSVL.

The chain carries TRBV9 and TRBJ1-2; D gene unclear. Germline CDR1 is SGDLS and CDR2 is YYNGEE. V was trimmed by 2 bases and J by 0 bases, leaving 11 bases between them. The CDR3 length is 15 residues. CDR3 sequence: CASSVATNSNYGYTF. CDR3 DNA sequence: TGTGCCAGCAGCGTCGCCACAAATTCTAACTATGGCTACACCTTC. The full variable domain, with the rest looked up from reference TRBV9 and TRBJ1-2, is DSGVTQTPKHLITATGQRVTLRCSPRSGDLSVYWYQQSLDQGLQFLIQYYNGEERAKGNILERFSAQQFPDLHSELNLSSLELGDSALYFCASSVATNSNYGYTFGSGTRLTVV.

This sequence joins TRBV5-1 and TRBJ2-3, with 7 bases that match TRBD2. This CDR3 spans 15 amino acids. After removal of 3 bases from V and 5 bases from J, the junction contained 9 bases not matched to a gene. Germline V gene lookup returns CDR1 SGHRS and CDR2 YFSETQ. The CDR3 sequence: CASSWRTSRGDTQYF. The CDR3 nucleotides read TGCGCCAGCAGCTGGCGGACTAGTCGGGGAGATACGCAGTATTTT.

The J gene is TRBJ2-7, the V gene TRBV28, with 7 positions matching TRBD2. The germline CDR1 and CDR2 sequences are MDHEN and SYDVKM. V was clipped by 3 bases and J by 4 bases; unmatched bases: 15. CDR3 length: 17 residues. The CDR3 reads CASSFLLKGRGVYEQYF. The CDR3 region has the DNA TGTGCCAGCAGTTTTCTCCTAAAAGGACGGGGGGTTTACGAGCAGTACTTC. Full variable domain (rest looked up from reference TRBV28 and TRBJ2-7): DVKVTQSSRYLVKRTGEKVFLECVQDMDHENMFWYRQDPGLGLRLIYFSYDVKMKEKGDIPEGYSVSREKKERFSLILESASTNQTSMYLCASSFLLKGRGVYEQYFGPGTRLTVT.

The gene calls are TRBV2 and TRBJ2-2, with 9 bases that match TRBD1. The V gene's germline CDR1 is SNHLY and CDR2 FYNNEI. V lost 6 bases to trimming and J lost 0 bases; unmatched junction nucleotides: 8. The CDR3 runs 17 residues. CDR3: CASRKYGTGSNTGELFF. The CDR3 bases are TGTGCCAGCAGAAAATACGGGACAGGGTCGAACACCGGGGAGCTGTTTTTT.

The chain couples TRBV19 to TRBJ1-1; maybe TRBD1 (5 bases). V lost 3 bases to trimming and J lost 7 bases, with 12 bases between them. Germline V CDR1 and CDR2: LNHDA, SQIVND (reference sequence). The CDR3 covers 13 residues. CDR3 region: CASSMSPQVEAFF. The CDR3 DNA reads TGTGCCAGTAGTATGTCCCCACAGGTTGAAGCTTTCTTT.

This clone was observed once. The chain couples TRBV6-1 to TRBJ2-2; the match to TRBD2 covers 10 bases. This CDR3 contains 15 residues. Trimming removed 8 bases from V and 3 bases from J; junction bases left unmatched: 6. The germline V gene has CDR1 MNHNS and CDR2 SASEGT. The CDR3, as DNA: TGTGCCAGCTCGGCGCTAGCGGGAGACACCGGGGAGCTGTTTTTT. Translating it yields CASSALAGDTGELFF.

The J gene is TRBJ2-7, the V gene TRBV6-5; D remains ambiguous. The CDR3 has 14 amino acids. Trimming stripped 6 bases from V and 2 bases from J, with 14 bases between. The germline CDR1 and CDR2 sequences are MNHEY and SVGAGI. CDR3 nucleotides: TGTGCCAGCAGCCCTTCTGGTCGGGCCTACGAGCAGTACTTC. As protein: CASSPSGRAYEQYF.

V usage is TRBV7-8 and J usage is TRBJ1-5; no definite D call. Germline values: CDR1 SGHVS, CDR2 FQNEAQ. CDR3 length equals 15 residues. Trimming removed 2 bases at V and 5 bases at J, with 13 bases between. CDR3 sequence reads: CASSLSVAGYQPQHF. CDR3 nucleotides: TGTGCCAGCAGCTTATCGGTCGCGGGGTATCAGCCCCAGCATTTT. Full variable domain (rest looked up from reference TRBV7-8 and TRBJ1-5): GAGVSQSPRYKVAKRGQDVALRCDPISGHVSLFWYQQALGQGPEFLTYFQNEAQLDKSGLPSDRFFAERPEGSVSTLKIQRTQQEDSAVYLCASSLSVAGYQPQHFGDGTRLSIL.

The V and J genes are TRBV6-5 and TRBJ1-1; 10 positions agree with TRBD1. Trimming took 2 bases from V and 5 from J; bases not matched to a gene: 5. Germline-derived CDR1 and CDR2 are MNHEY and SVGAGI. CDR3 length: 15 residues. The CDR3 region is CASSYQGQGRTEAFF. The CDR3 DNA reads TGTGCCAGCAGTTACCAGGGACAGGGGAGGACTGAAGCTTTCTTT.

The V gene is TRBV9, the J gene TRBJ1-1, with D maybe TRBD1 (5 bases). There are 14 residues in the CDR3. Deletions cut 4 bases from V and 6 bases from J, with 16 bases between. CDR1 and CDR2 from the germline V gene are SGDLS and YYNGEE. In DNA, the CDR3 is TGTGCCAGCAGCCGGGGGATAAGCGGGTCTGAAGCTTTCTTT. The encoded protein is CASSRGISGSEAFF.

The CDR3 sequence is CASAQDSYGYTF. DNA of the CDR3: TGTGCTAGTGCCCAGGACAGCTATGGCTACACCTTC. The chain has TRBV12-5 and TRBJ1-2, with a possible D match to TRBD1 (6 bases). The ends were cut back, 7 bases at V and 4 bases at J, with 10 bases in the middle. The CDR3 runs to 12 residues. Germline loops: CDR1 LGHNT, CDR2 FRNRAP.

The chain joins TRBV4-1 to TRBJ2-7; D is undetermined. This CDR3 spans 14 amino acids. Trimming cost V 1 base and J 4 bases, with 11 bases left between them. The germline V gene encodes CDR1 MGHRA and CDR2 YSYEKL. CDR3 protein: CASSQGSLEYEQYF. DNA of the CDR3: TGCGCCAGCAGCCAAGGATCGCTCGAGTACGAGCAGTACTTC.

The V call is TRBV11-1, the J call TRBJ2-1; 9 nucleotides line up with TRBD2. With 3 bases clipped from V and 4 bases from J, the junction kept 1 base outside the gene matches. Germline values: CDR1 SGHAT, CDR2 FQDESV (reference sequence). The CDR3 contains 14 residues. CDR3 loop: CASSFTSGYNEQFF. CDR3 DNA sequence: TGTGCCAGCAGCTTCACTAGCGGGTACAATGAGCAGTTCTTC.

This chain joins TRBV6-1 and TRBJ2-3; 9 bases match TRBD2. Germline trimming cut 4 bases from V and 0 bases from J; bases unmatched to any gene: 5. CDR3 size: 16 residues. Germline CDR1 is MNHNS and CDR2 is SASEGT. CDR3 bases: TGTGCCAGCAGTGTGTCGACTAGCGGAAGCACAGATACGCAGTATTTT. This codes for CASSVSTSGSTDTQYF.

The chain couples TRBV30 to TRBJ1-5, with no clear D. Germline V gives CDR1 GTSNPN, CDR2 SVGIG (reference sequence). The CDR3 loop spans 18 amino acids. V was cut by 5 bases and J by 8 bases, with 31 bases left in between. CDR3 amino acids: CAWVDTATISPAEKPQHF. CDR3 in DNA: TGTGCCTGGGTCGATACTGCAACTATCAGCCCGGCCGAAAAGCCCCAGCATTTT.

This sequence joins TRBV9 and TRBJ2-1, with 8 bases identical to TRBD1. The CDR3 loop spans 16 amino acids. J gave up 5 bases and V 4 bases, and 11 bases lay outside the gene matches. Germline CDR1 reads SGDLS; CDR2 reads YYNGEE. CDR3 bases: TGTGCCAGCAGCCACCCCCCCGGACAGGGCGACAATGAGCAGTTCTTC. Translated, it gives CASSHPPGQGDNEQFF.

The chain is built from TRBV14 and TRBJ1-6; possibly TRBD1 for D (5 bases). The CDR3 is 17 residues long. Between the trimmed V and J ends, which lost 0 bases and 0 bases, there was a span of 9 bases. Germline V gives CDR1 SGHDN, CDR2 FVKESK. The CDR3 region has the DNA TGTGCCAGCAGCCAAGAAGGGGCCAGCTCCTATAATTCACCCCTCCACTTT. Residues: CASSQEGASSYNSPLHF.

CDR3 coding DNA: TGTGCTAGTGGTTTGGCCCCTTACGAGCAGTACTTC. This encodes CASGLAPYEQYF. The chain combines TRBV12-5 with TRBJ2-7; D gene unclear. Germline CDR1 and CDR2: LGHNT and FRNRAP. The CDR3 consists of 12 residues. Trimming stripped 1 base from V and 4 bases from J, with 5 bases between.

Worth noting for this clone: Other nucleotide sequences in the sample specify the same CDR3. The J gene is TRBJ2-5, the V gene TRBV5-1; D possibly corresponds to TRBD1 (5 bases). The CDR3 loop spans 14 amino acids. Per the germline V gene, CDR1 is SGHRS and CDR2 is YFSETQ. V was cut by 1 base and J by 5 bases, with 12 bases left in between. The CDR3 is CASSLTGRRETQYF. In DNA, the CDR3 is TGCGCCAGCAGCTTGACAGGTCGTAGGGAGACCCAGTACTTC.

This rearrangement joins TRBV6-5 to TRBJ2-5; 9 bases are shared with TRBD2. The CDR3 is 14 residues long. V lost 6 bases and J lost 4; bases outside the gene matches: 6. Germline V gives CDR1 MNHEY, CDR2 SVGAGI. The CDR3 nucleotides are TGTGCCAGCAGCATCCAAGCGGGAGGAGAGACCCAGTACTTC. Translated: CASSIQAGGETQYF.

J is TRBJ2-1 and V is TRBV9; 13 bases are shared with TRBD2. There are 16 residues in the CDR3. Looked up from germline, CDR1 is SGDLS and CDR2 is YYNGEE. V trimming: 3 bases; J trimming: 10 bases; junction bases outside the gene matches: 10. CDR3 region: CASSASGTSGNREQFF. The CDR3 coding sequence is TGTGCCAGCAGCGCTTCCGGGACTAGCGGGAACCGAGAGCAGTTCTTC. Supplemented by reference TRBV9 and TRBJ2-1, the full variable domain reads DSGVTQTPKHLITATGQRVTLRCSPRSGDLSVYWYQQSLDQGLQFLIQYYNGEERAKGNILERFSAQQFPDLHSELNLSSLELGDSALYFCASSASGTSGNREQFFGPGTRLTVL.

The chain combines TRBV6-1 with TRBJ2-2; D is undetermined. The V and J ends lost 5 bases and 7 bases respectively, with 5 bases between them. Looked up from germline, CDR1 is MNHNS and CDR2 is SASEGT. The CDR3 consists of 11 residues. CDR3 nucleotide sequence: TGTGCCAGCAGTCACGGCGGGGAGCTGTTTTTT. Its protein is CASSHGGELFF.

This rearrangement joins TRBV25-1 to TRBJ1-1; TRBD1 aligns across 8 bases. V was clipped by 3 bases and J by 0 bases; unmatched bases: 12. The CDR3 is made up of 18 amino acids. CDR1 MGHDK and CDR2 SYGVNS come from the germline V gene. DNA for the CDR3: TGTGCCAGCAGTGAGGGGGGAACAGGGGGACGGTTGAACACTGAAGCTTTCTTT. Its protein is CASSEGGTGGRLNTEAFF.

The chain employs TRBV6-4 and TRBJ1-1; D ambiguous. The CDR3 length is 16 residues. The germline V gene has CDR1 MRHNA and CDR2 SNTAGT. The V and J ends lost 0 bases and 0 bases respectively, with 11 bases between them. The CDR3 bases are TGTGCCAGCAGTGACTCGGGTTCGGAGTTGAACACTGAAGCTTTCTTT. It is translated as CASSDSGSELNTEAFF.

The V call is TRBV5-1, the J call TRBJ2-1; 11 bases match TRBD2. CDR1 and CDR2 (germline): SGHRS, YFSETQ. With V trimmed by 4 bases and J by 6 bases, 12 bases remained unmatched. The CDR3 runs to 17 residues. As DNA, the CDR3 is TGCGCCAGCAGCGGAGTAGCGGGAGGGCCTCTTTCCAATGAGCAGTTCTTC. Translating gives CASSGVAGGPLSNEQFF.

CDR3 protein: CASFYSGGMGSPLHF. In nucleotides, the CDR3 is TGTGCCAGCTTCTATTCAGGGGGAATGGGTTCACCCCTCCACTTT. The chain has TRBV28 and TRBJ1-6, with 7 bases matching TRBD1. Germline values: CDR1 MDHEN, CDR2 SYDVKM. V lost 8 bases and J lost 9; bases outside the gene matches: 13. This CDR3 has 15 residues.

The chain employs TRBV4-1 and TRBJ1-1; a possible D gene is TRBD1 (5 bases). V lost 3 bases to trimming and J lost 5 bases, with 19 bases between them. The CDR3 is 16 residues long. Germline V gene data show CDR1 as MGHRA and CDR2 as YSYEKL. Here the CDR3 DNA reads TGCGCCAGCAGCCAGGGGCAGGGATGGACAAGAACTGAAGCTTTCTTT. As protein: CASSQGQGWTRTEAFF.